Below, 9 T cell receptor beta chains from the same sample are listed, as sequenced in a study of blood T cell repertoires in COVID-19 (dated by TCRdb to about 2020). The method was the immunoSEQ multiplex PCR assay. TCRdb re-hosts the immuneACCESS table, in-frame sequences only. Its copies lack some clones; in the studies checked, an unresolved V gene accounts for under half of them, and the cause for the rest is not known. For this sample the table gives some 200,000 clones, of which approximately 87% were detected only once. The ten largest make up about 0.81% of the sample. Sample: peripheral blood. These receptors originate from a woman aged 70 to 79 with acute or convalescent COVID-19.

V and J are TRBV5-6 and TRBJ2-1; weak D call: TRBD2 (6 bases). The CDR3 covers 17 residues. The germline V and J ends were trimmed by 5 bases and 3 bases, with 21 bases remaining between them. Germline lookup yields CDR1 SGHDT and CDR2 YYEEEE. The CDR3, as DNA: TGTGCCAGCAGGGCGCGTAGTCTGGCTAGCGTCTACAATGAGCAGTTCTTC. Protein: CASRARSLASVYNEQFF. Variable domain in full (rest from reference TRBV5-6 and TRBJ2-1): DAGVTQSPTHLIKTRGQQVTLRCSPKSGHDTVSWYQQALGQGPQFIFQYYEEEERQRGNFPDRFSGHQFPNYSSELNVNALLLGDSALYLCASRARSLASVYNEQFFGPGTRLTVL.

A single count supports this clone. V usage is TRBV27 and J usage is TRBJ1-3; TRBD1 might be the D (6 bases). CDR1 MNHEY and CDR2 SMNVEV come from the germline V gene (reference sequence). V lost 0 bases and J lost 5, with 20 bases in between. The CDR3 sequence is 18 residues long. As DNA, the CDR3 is TGTGCCAGCAGTTTATCGAATCCAGGGGCCGCACCCAGAAACACCATATATTTT. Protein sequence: CASSLSNPGAAPRNTIYF.

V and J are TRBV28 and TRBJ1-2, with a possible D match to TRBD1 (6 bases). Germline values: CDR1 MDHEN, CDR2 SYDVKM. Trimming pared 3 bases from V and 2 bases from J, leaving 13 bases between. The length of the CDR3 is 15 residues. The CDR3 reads CASSFPVGQNYGYTF. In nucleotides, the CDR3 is TGTGCCAGCAGTTTTCCCGTAGGACAGAACTATGGCTACACCTTC.

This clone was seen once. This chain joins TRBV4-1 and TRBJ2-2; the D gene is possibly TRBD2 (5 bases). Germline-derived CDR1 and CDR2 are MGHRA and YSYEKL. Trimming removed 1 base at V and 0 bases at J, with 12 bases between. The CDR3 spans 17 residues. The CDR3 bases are TGCGCCAGCAGCCAAGGTGTGCGGGCGTCGAACACCGGGGAGCTGTTTTTT. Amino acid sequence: CASSQGVRASNTGELFF.

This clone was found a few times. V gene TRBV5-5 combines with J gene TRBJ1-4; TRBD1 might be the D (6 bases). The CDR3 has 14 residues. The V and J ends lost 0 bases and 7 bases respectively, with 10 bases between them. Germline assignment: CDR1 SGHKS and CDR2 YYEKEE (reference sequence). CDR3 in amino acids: CASSLGTVVEKLFF. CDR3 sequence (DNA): TGTGCCAGCAGCTTGGGGACAGTCGTTGAAAAACTGTTTTTT. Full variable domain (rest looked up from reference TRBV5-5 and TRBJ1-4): DAGVTQSPTHLIKTRGQQVTLRCSPISGHKSVSWYQQVLGQGPQFIFQYYEKEERGRGNFPDRFSARQFPNYSSELNVNALLLGDSALYLCASSLGTVVEKLFFGSGTQLSVL.

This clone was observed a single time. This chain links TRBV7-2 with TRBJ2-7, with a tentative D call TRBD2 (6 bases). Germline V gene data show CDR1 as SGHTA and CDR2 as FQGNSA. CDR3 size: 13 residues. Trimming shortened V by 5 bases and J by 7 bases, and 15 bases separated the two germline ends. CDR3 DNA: TGTGCCAGCAGCATATCGGGAGCGCAAGAGCAGTACTTC. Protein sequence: CASSISGAQEQYF.

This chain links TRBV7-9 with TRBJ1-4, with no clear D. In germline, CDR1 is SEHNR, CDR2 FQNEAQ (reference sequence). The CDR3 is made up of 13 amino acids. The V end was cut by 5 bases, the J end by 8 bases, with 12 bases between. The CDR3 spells CASSPSGLEKLFF. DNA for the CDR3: TGTGCCAGCAGCCCCAGCGGGTTAGAAAAACTGTTTTTT.

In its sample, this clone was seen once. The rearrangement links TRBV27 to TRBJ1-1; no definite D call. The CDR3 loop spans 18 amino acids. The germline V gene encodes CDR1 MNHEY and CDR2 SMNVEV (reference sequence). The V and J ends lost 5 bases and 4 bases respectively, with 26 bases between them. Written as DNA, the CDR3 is TGTGCCAGCAGTCGGTCACCGGGAGGCACCCAACCCGGCACTGAAGCTTTCTTT. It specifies CASSRSPGGTQPGTEAFF.

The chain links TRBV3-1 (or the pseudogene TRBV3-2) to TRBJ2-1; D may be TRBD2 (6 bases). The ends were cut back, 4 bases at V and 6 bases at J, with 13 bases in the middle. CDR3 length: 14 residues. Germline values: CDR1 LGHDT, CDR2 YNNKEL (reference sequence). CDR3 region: CASSLSSGVNEQFF. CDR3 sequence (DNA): TGTGCCAGCAGCCTATCCTCGGGGGTCAATGAGCAGTTCTTC.